This T cell receptor beta chain was recorded in a study of blood T cell repertoires in COVID-19. Assay: immunoSEQ multiplex PCR; the TCRdb copy retains only in-frame clones and omits some. The table has tens of thousands of clones, 80% to 90% seen once. Germline V CDR1 and CDR2: MNHNY, SVGAGI (reference sequence). The trim removed 0 bases at V and 1 base at J, leaving 2 bases unmatched. This CDR3 is built from 16 residues. The chain is built from TRBV6-6 and TRBJ2-1; 8 bases are shared with TRBD2. The receptor comes from a woman between 40 and 55 years old with acute or convalescent COVID-19. The sample was peripheral blood. CDR3 in amino acids: CASSYSIAGSYNEQFF. Written as DNA, the CDR3 is TGTGCCAGCAGTTACTCGATAGCGGGATCCTACAATGAGCAGTTCTTC.